These T cell receptor beta chains were read from a single sample in a study of regulatory T cells in long-lasting Graves disease. Each CDR3 protein gets one entry after TCRdb re-called the multiplex PCR reads with MiXCR. This sample has 400,000 to 650,000 distinct CDR3 sequences, with about 16% found just once. A further study also used this sample, focusing on T cells in Graves' hyperthyroidism and ophthalmopathy.

Sample: peripheral blood mononuclear cells (PBMCs), taken at new diagnosis, from a patient treated with antithyroid drugs. All receptors come from a middle-aged woman with Graves disease. CDR3s leave out the opening cysteine and the closing phenylalanine or tryptophan.

v_gene | len | CDR3aa
TRBV30 | 10 | AWQQGTEGYT
TRBV3-1 | 16 | ASSPTSGGARVRETQY
TRBV6-1 | 12 | ASRAAGPLFGYT
TRBV10-3 | 12 | AIRGLGAGTEAF
TRBV28 | 12 | ASSLRRVNYGYT
TRBV7-2 | 10 | ASSLLAGEQF
TRBV12-3/TRBV12-4 | 14 | ASSFITGLSGNTIY
TRBV29-1 | 11 | SAWSGGNYEQY
TRBV2 | 12 | ASSERGDLGTQY
TRBV6-2/TRBV6-3 | 11 | ASSEDWGGAQY
TRBV19 | 12 | ASRLQGAGDTQY
TRBV24-1 | 14 | ATSALDRGDTGELF
TRBV12-3/TRBV12-4 | 10 | ASKIGTQPQH
TRBV11-2 | 15 | ASSLFWGRRREETQY
TRBV30 | 11 | AWRVTGNTEAF
TRBV3-1 | 10 | ASSQEGDVGF
TRBV10-2 | 12 | ASSERNLNTEAF
TRBV6-1 | 16 | ASSESIAGDFYNSPLH
TRBV3-1 | 14 | ASSPQIGQGPVGYT
TRBV28 | 11 | ASSFYIQETQY
TRBV5-1 | 12 | ASSFADVAGELF
TRBV11-2 | 13 | ASSLGDRSSYEQY
TRBV18 | 13 | ASSPKGAPKETQY
TRBV6-5 | 10 | ASSFPAGTQY